Presented here are 12 T cell receptor beta chains from one specimen sequenced in a study of cytomegalovirus exposure and HLA in healthy donors. PCR involved 60 Vbeta and 13 Jbeta primers. The data were produced by immunoSEQ multiplex PCR, yet TCRdb's version contains in-frame clones alone and is incomplete. The table records around 78,000 clones, around three quarters of them present only once. The sample comprised PBMCs. Receptor source: a male donor in good health and CMV-seronegative.

The chain recombines TRBV6-1 with TRBJ2-5, with 10 bases lining up with TRBD2. Germline V gene lookup returns CDR1 MNHNS and CDR2 SASEGT. The ends lost 10 bases at V and 5 bases at J; junction bases unmatched: 4. The CDR3 covers 12 residues. This CDR3 reads CAISGREETQYF. CDR3 bases: TGTGCCATCAGCGGGAGGGAGGAGACCCAGTACTTC.

The chain is built from TRBV4-3 and TRBJ2-1; 7 bases map to TRBD1. The germline V gene encodes CDR1 LGHNA and CDR2 YSLEER. J was trimmed by 2 bases and V by 2 bases; bases with no gene match: 6. The CDR3 loop spans 16 amino acids. CDR3 in DNA: TGCGCCAGCAGCCAATTTACCGGGACAGCCTACAATGAGCAGTTCTTC. Its protein is CASSQFTGTAYNEQFF.

This clone has just one count. The chain couples TRBV9 to TRBJ1-6; D remains ambiguous. Germline lookup yields CDR1 SGDLS and CDR2 YYNGEE. Between the trimmed V and J ends, which lost 5 bases and 7 bases, there was a span of 16 bases. This CDR3 has 15 amino acids. As DNA, the CDR3 is TGTGCCAGCAGTTCTATGACTAACTCAAATTCACCCCTCCACTTT. The encoded protein is CASSSMTNSNSPLHF.

This chain uses TRBV18 with TRBJ1-2; 8 bases are a match to TRBD1. The CDR3 consists of 13 residues. The germline gives CDR1 KGHSH, CDR2 LQKENI. J lost 6 bases, V lost 6 bases, and 6 bases had no gene match. CDR3 residues: CASSYYRGNGYTF. In DNA form, the CDR3 reads TGTGCCAGCTCTTATTACAGGGGGAATGGCTACACCTTC.

The rearrangement links TRBV10-1 to TRBJ2-7; 11 nucleotides match TRBD1. V shed 0 bases and J 6 bases; nucleotides not matched to a gene: 7. The CDR3 sequence is 16 residues long. Germline values: CDR1 WNHNN, CDR2 SYGVQD (reference sequence). CDR3 loop: CASSESRTGGRSEQYF. CDR3 sequence (DNA): TGCGCCAGCAGTGAGTCGAGGACAGGGGGCCGTAGCGAGCAGTACTTC.

The gene calls are TRBV19 and TRBJ1-4; D remains ambiguous. Trimming left V 3 bases short and J 0 bases short, with 2 bases between. This CDR3 region has 13 residues. CDR1 LNHDA and CDR2 SQIVND come from the germline V gene (reference sequence). The CDR3 loop reads CASSITTNEKLFF. CDR3 DNA: TGTGCCAGTAGTATTACAACTAATGAAAAACTGTTTTTT.

The gene calls are TRBV11-2 and TRBJ1-2; 9 bases agree with TRBD1. Germline lookup yields CDR1 SGHAT and CDR2 FQNNGV. Trimming took 5 bases from V and 5 from J; bases not matched to a gene: 6. CDR3 length: 14 residues. The CDR3: CASSLTGTGYGYTF. In DNA form, the CDR3 reads TGTGCCAGCAGCCTAACCGGGACAGGGTATGGCTACACCTTC.

This chain connects TRBV6-5 to TRBJ2-7; D not resolved. V was clipped by 5 bases and J by 6 bases, with 14 bases between them. CDR3 length: 13 amino acids. Germline CDR1 and CDR2: MNHEY and SVGAGI. DNA of the CDR3: TGTGCCAGCAGTCCAGACCCGGCTAGCGAGCAGTACTTC. Translation: CASSPDPASEQYF.

The chain is built from TRBV30 and TRBJ2-3; TRBD1 matches 9 bases. CDR1 is GTSNPN, CDR2 SVGIG, per germline (reference sequence). Trimming took 2 bases from V and 2 from J; bases not matched to a gene: 14. The CDR3 has 18 amino acids. The CDR3 sequence is CAWSMDRGHAKNTDTQYF. CDR3 coding DNA: TGTGCCTGGAGTATGGACAGGGGCCACGCGAAAAACACAGATACGCAGTATTTT.

This rearrangement joins TRBV6-5 to TRBJ2-3; D gene unclear. The V end was cut by 5 bases, the J end by 4 bases, with 13 bases between. Germline-derived CDR1 and CDR2 are MNHEY and SVGAGI. The CDR3 loop spans 14 amino acids. The CDR3 region is CASSPRLVADTQYF. The CDR3 region has the DNA TGTGCCAGCAGTCCGCGTTTAGTGGCAGATACGCAGTATTTT.

This clone was counted a single time. The CDR3 protein is CASSAGGGTNEQFF. As DNA, the CDR3 is TGTGCCAGTAGTGCTGGAGGAGGAACAAATGAGCAGTTCTTC. The chain joins TRBV19 to TRBJ2-1, with D possibly being TRBD2 (5 bases). V gave up 5 bases and J gave up 7 bases, with 15 bases separating them. The germline V gene encodes CDR1 LNHDA and CDR2 SQIVND (reference sequence). This CDR3 contains 14 residues.

V and J are TRBV11-3 and TRBJ1-1; tentatively, D is TRBD1 (5 bases). The CDR3 runs to 14 residues. The V gene's germline CDR1 is SGHNT and CDR2 YENEEA. Trimming pared 0 bases from V and 4 bases from J, leaving 9 bases between. Here the CDR3 reads CASSLDGQGTEAFF. CDR3 coding DNA: TGTGCCAGCAGCTTAGATGGGCAGGGCACTGAAGCTTTCTTT.